This is a list of T cell receptor beta chains from one sample in a study of blood T cell repertoires in COVID-19. TCRdb's table, derived via immunoSEQ multiplex PCR, lists solely in-frame clones and lacks some. The repertoire holds approximately 120,000 clones, with just under 90% as singletons. Sequencing was done on a sample of peripheral blood. The receptors originated from a human donor in a cohort sampled during active COVID-19. Each CDR3 is given with its conserved first and last residue. The order of the fields is clone size, D gene, J gene, V gene, CDR3 DNA, CDR3 protein. D genes are given only for firm matches. The size of a clone is reported for some rows only, either as once, few or many, or as a class for expanded clones.

clone size: -
D gene: -
J gene: TRBJ1-2
V gene: TRBV5-4
CDR3 DNA: TGTGCCAGCAGCTCGGACGGGGGGTATGGCTACACCTTC
CDR3 protein: CASSSDGGYGYTF

clone size: -
D gene: -
J gene: TRBJ2-7
V gene: TRBV5-6
CDR3 DNA: TGTGCCAGCAGCCCCTCCGGGACTCCGAGGGTCGAGCAGTACTTC
CDR3 protein: CASSPSGTPRVEQYF

clone size: -
D gene: -
J gene: TRBJ2-3
V gene: TRBV9
CDR3 DNA: TGTGCCAGCAGCGCTACAGATACGCAGTATTTT
CDR3 protein: CASSATDTQYF

clone size: -
D gene: TRBD1
J gene: TRBJ2-2
V gene: TRBV6-5
CDR3 DNA: TGTGCCAGCAGTTTGGACAGGGGGGGGTGGCGGGAGCTGTTTTTT
CDR3 protein: CASSLDRGGWRELFF

clone size: -
D gene: TRBD2
J gene: TRBJ2-3
V gene: TRBV6-1
CDR3 DNA: TGTGCCAGCAGTGAAGATAGCGGGAGCACAGATACGCAGTATTTT
CDR3 protein: CASSEDSGSTDTQYF

clone size: -
D gene: -
J gene: TRBJ1-5
V gene: TRBV15
CDR3 DNA: TGTGCCACCAGCAGAGATCTTCGGGGAAATCAGCCCCAGCATTTT
CDR3 protein: CATSRDLRGNQPQHF

clone size: -
D gene: TRBD1
J gene: TRBJ2-3
V gene: TRBV7-9
CDR3 DNA: TGTGCCAGCAGCTTAGTGGGACAGGGGAGTACAGATACGCAGTATTTT
CDR3 protein: CASSLVGQGSTDTQYF

clone size: -
D gene: TRBD1
J gene: TRBJ2-3
V gene: TRBV6-5
CDR3 DNA: TGTGCCAGCAGTTACCGGACAGGGGGCACAGATACGCAGTATTTT
CDR3 protein: CASSYRTGGTDTQYF

clone size: -
D gene: TRBD2
J gene: TRBJ2-5
V gene: TRBV7-3
CDR3 DNA: TGTGCCAGCAGCACGACTAGCGGGAGTTCGGAGACCCAGTACTTC
CDR3 protein: CASSTTSGSSETQYF

clone size: -
D gene: -
J gene: TRBJ2-7
V gene: TRBV11-2
CDR3 DNA: TGTGCCAGCAGCTTAGTCGCGACCTCGGGCGAGCAGTACTTC
CDR3 protein: CASSLVATSGEQYF

clone size: -
D gene: TRBD2
J gene: TRBJ2-5
V gene: TRBV5-1
CDR3 DNA: TGCGCCAGCAGCTCGCGGGGGGGAGGAGAGACCCAGTACTTC
CDR3 protein: CASSSRGGGETQYF

clone size: -
D gene: TRBD1
J gene: TRBJ1-1
V gene: TRBV4-1
CDR3 DNA: TGCGCCAGCAGCCAAGAAGGGACAGGCAGATTGGACACTGAAGCTTTCTTT
CDR3 protein: CASSQEGTGRLDTEAFF

clone size: -
D gene: -
J gene: TRBJ1-1
V gene: TRBV28
CDR3 DNA: TGTGCCAGCAGTCCCCCCGGAACAGGGATTGGGAACACTGAAGCTTTCTTT
CDR3 protein: CASSPPGTGIGNTEAFF

clone size: -
D gene: -
J gene: TRBJ1-1
V gene: TRBV5-1
CDR3 DNA: TGCGCCAGCAGCACGGGACAACCCCTGGACCCTGAAGCTTTCTTT
CDR3 protein: CASSTGQPLDPEAFF

clone size: -
D gene: TRBD1
J gene: TRBJ2-7
V gene: TRBV24-1
CDR3 DNA: TGTGCCACCAGTGACCCACAATTGGGACAGCAGCTCTTC
CDR3 protein: CATSDPQLGQQLF

clone size: -
D gene: -
J gene: TRBJ2-7
V gene: TRBV12-3/TRBV12-4
CDR3 DNA: TGTGCCAGCAGTTTAGGACATCGCTTCGAGCAGTACTTC
CDR3 protein: CASSLGHRFEQYF

clone size: -
D gene: TRBD1
J gene: TRBJ2-7
V gene: TRBV4-2
CDR3 DNA: TGTGCCAGCAGCCTTCAACAAGCTGGACAGGGGGGTTTCTACGAGCAGTACTTC
CDR3 protein: CASSLQQAGQGGFYEQYF

clone size: -
D gene: TRBD1
J gene: TRBJ2-3
V gene: TRBV15
CDR3 DNA: TGTGCCACCAGCAGCAGACAGGGGGCTTCAGATACGCAGTATTTT
CDR3 protein: CATSSRQGASDTQYF

clone size: -
D gene: TRBD1
J gene: TRBJ2-7
V gene: TRBV6-2/TRBV6-3
CDR3 DNA: TGTGCCAGCAGTTTCCGGGACAGCATCTACGAGCAGTACTTC
CDR3 protein: CASSFRDSIYEQYF

clone size: -
D gene: TRBD1
J gene: TRBJ1-1
V gene: TRBV15
CDR3 DNA: TGTGCCACCAGCAGAGATCGAATTCAGGGGGGAAAGGGTGCTTTCTTT
CDR3 protein: CATSRDRIQGGKGAFF

clone size: -
D gene: TRBD2
J gene: TRBJ2-7
V gene: TRBV7-2
CDR3 DNA: TGTGCCAGCCCGAGCGGGAGGTCCCACGAGCAGTACTTC
CDR3 protein: CASPSGRSHEQYF

clone size: -
D gene: TRBD2
J gene: TRBJ2-7
V gene: TRBV24-1
CDR3 DNA: TGTGCCACCAGTGATCCGGGACTAGGTATCTACGAGCAGTACTTC
CDR3 protein: CATSDPGLGIYEQYF

clone size: -
D gene: -
J gene: TRBJ2-1
V gene: TRBV11-2
CDR3 DNA: TGTGCCAGCAGCCTTAGCGGAACTGAGCAGTTCTTC
CDR3 protein: CASSLSGTEQFF

clone size: -
D gene: -
J gene: TRBJ2-7
V gene: TRBV7-9
CDR3 DNA: TGTGCCAGCAGCTTAGCAGGGGGATACGAGCAGTACTTC
CDR3 protein: CASSLAGGYEQYF

clone size: -
D gene: -
J gene: TRBJ1-1
V gene: TRBV5-6
CDR3 DNA: TGTGCCAGCAACATGTGGAGTGTCATGAACACTGAAGCTTTCTTT
CDR3 protein: CASNMWSVMNTEAFF

clone size: -
D gene: -
J gene: TRBJ2-7
V gene: TRBV11-1
CDR3 DNA: TGTGCCAGCAGCCTTAACTACGAGCAGTACTTC
CDR3 protein: CASSLNYEQYF

clone size: -
D gene: -
J gene: TRBJ1-5
V gene: TRBV23-1
CDR3 DNA: TGCGCCAGCAGTCAATGGGTCAGGTTCCAGCCCCAGCATTTT
CDR3 protein: CASSQWVRFQPQHF

clone size: -
D gene: TRBD1
J gene: TRBJ2-7
V gene: TRBV7-6
CDR3 DNA: TGTGCCAGCAGCCCCGGACAGGGGACCTACGAGCAGTACTTC
CDR3 protein: CASSPGQGTYEQYF

clone size: -
D gene: TRBD1
J gene: TRBJ2-1
V gene: TRBV6-2/TRBV6-3
CDR3 DNA: TGTGCCAGCAGCCCTCGGACAGGACTCTCGAATGAGCAGTTCTTC
CDR3 protein: CASSPRTGLSNEQFF

clone size: -
D gene: TRBD2
J gene: TRBJ2-4
V gene: TRBV5-6
CDR3 DNA: TGTGCCAGCAGCTTTCCTGCGGTAGCGGGAGGCAAAAACATTCAGTACTTC
CDR3 protein: CASSFPAVAGGKNIQYF

clone size: once
D gene: -
J gene: TRBJ1-6
V gene: TRBV6-2/TRBV6-3
CDR3 DNA: TGTGCCAGCAGTACGCTGGAGAGCTTTTCACCCCTCCACTTT
CDR3 protein: CASSTLESFSPLHF

clone size: -
D gene: TRBD2
J gene: TRBJ2-5
V gene: TRBV5-1
CDR3 DNA: TGCGCCAGCAGCTTGGTACCTAGCGGGGGGGAGACCCAGTACTTC
CDR3 protein: CASSLVPSGGETQYF

clone size: -
D gene: TRBD2
J gene: TRBJ2-3
V gene: TRBV5-4
CDR3 DNA: TGTGCCAGCAGCTTGAAAACGACTAGCCTAACAGATACGCAGTATTTT
CDR3 protein: CASSLKTTSLTDTQYF

clone size: -
D gene: TRBD2
J gene: TRBJ2-1
V gene: TRBV7-7
CDR3 DNA: TGTGCTAGCAGCCTAGCGGGACTAGCGGGCCACAATGAGCAGTTCTTC
CDR3 protein: CASSLAGLAGHNEQFF

clone size: -
D gene: TRBD1
J gene: TRBJ1-1
V gene: TRBV18
CDR3 DNA: TGTGCCAGCTCACCCAGGACAGGAATCACCAACACTGAAGCTTTCTTT
CDR3 protein: CASSPRTGITNTEAFF

clone size: -
D gene: TRBD2
J gene: TRBJ2-7
V gene: TRBV5-1
CDR3 DNA: TGCGCCAGCAGCTTGACTAGCGGGAGCCCCTACGAGCAGTACTTC
CDR3 protein: CASSLTSGSPYEQYF

clone size: -
D gene: TRBD1
J gene: TRBJ2-2
V gene: TRBV24-1
CDR3 DNA: TGTGCCACCAGCCCGGACAGGGTGACCGGGGAGCTGTTTTTT
CDR3 protein: CATSPDRVTGELFF

clone size: -
D gene: TRBD2
J gene: TRBJ2-2
V gene: TRBV19
CDR3 DNA: TGTGCCAGTAGCCGGGGGGGCCCCACCGGGGAGCTGTTTTTT
CDR3 protein: CASSRGGPTGELFF

clone size: -
D gene: TRBD1
J gene: TRBJ1-2
V gene: TRBV10-3
CDR3 DNA: TGTGCCATGTCGGACAGGGAAGGAGGCTACACCTTC
CDR3 protein: CAMSDREGGYTF

clone size: -
D gene: -
J gene: TRBJ2-1
V gene: TRBV5-1
CDR3 DNA: TGCGCCAGCAGCTTGGATAGGGGGGGCTGGGTCAGTGAGCAGTTCTTC
CDR3 protein: CASSLDRGGWVSEQFF

clone size: -
D gene: TRBD2
J gene: TRBJ2-2
V gene: TRBV19
CDR3 DNA: TGTGCCAGTAGGGTTAAGGCGGGGGGCACCGGGGAGCTGTTTTTT
CDR3 protein: CASRVKAGGTGELFF

clone size: -
D gene: -
J gene: TRBJ1-5
V gene: TRBV9
CDR3 DNA: TGTGCCAGCAGTGGCGGGGGTAGCAATCAGCCCCAGCATTTT
CDR3 protein: CASSGGGSNQPQHF

clone size: -
D gene: -
J gene: TRBJ1-2
V gene: TRBV3-1/TRBV3-2
CDR3 DNA: TGTGCCAGCAGCCAAGAGTCTGAGCCCTGGGAGCGCTACACCTTC
CDR3 protein: CASSQESEPWERYTF

clone size: -
D gene: TRBD2
J gene: TRBJ2-7
V gene: TRBV7-9
CDR3 DNA: TGTGCCAGCAGCCCCCGCGTGGCTGCGGGGGGGGGATACGAGCAGTACTTC
CDR3 protein: CASSPRVAAGGGYEQYF

clone size: -
D gene: -
J gene: TRBJ1-1
V gene: TRBV5-6
CDR3 DNA: TGTGCCAGCAGCTCGACCGGGACTGGGAACACTGAAGCTTTCTTT
CDR3 protein: CASSSTGTGNTEAFF

clone size: -
D gene: -
J gene: TRBJ2-7
V gene: TRBV2
CDR3 DNA: TGTGCCAGCACTCGGGGACTCCGATACGAGCAGTACTTC
CDR3 protein: CASTRGLRYEQYF

clone size: once
D gene: TRBD1
J gene: TRBJ2-7
V gene: TRBV3-1/TRBV3-2
CDR3 DNA: TGTGCCAGCAGCCACCCGACAGGGGGCGTTTACCACGAGCAGTACTTC
CDR3 protein: CASSHPTGGVYHEQYF

clone size: -
D gene: -
J gene: TRBJ2-3
V gene: TRBV4-1
CDR3 DNA: TGCGCCAGCAGCCAAGTTACGGGACTTTCAGATACGCAGTATTTT
CDR3 protein: CASSQVTGLSDTQYF

clone size: -
D gene: TRBD1
J gene: TRBJ1-6
V gene: TRBV11-2
CDR3 DNA: TGTGCCAGCAGCGCGGACAGGCTATATAATTCACCCCTCCACTTT
CDR3 protein: CASSADRLYNSPLHF

clone size: -
D gene: TRBD1
J gene: TRBJ1-1
V gene: TRBV2
CDR3 DNA: TGTGCCAGCAGTGTTTATGGGACAGACAACACTGAAGCTTTCTTT
CDR3 protein: CASSVYGTDNTEAFF

clone size: -
D gene: TRBD2
J gene: TRBJ2-3
V gene: TRBV11-3
CDR3 DNA: TGTGCCAGCAGCGGGGGTGGGCTAGCGGGGTCAGATACGCAGTATTTT
CDR3 protein: CASSGGGLAGSDTQYF

clone size: -
D gene: TRBD2
J gene: TRBJ2-2
V gene: TRBV4-1
CDR3 DNA: TGCGCCAGCAGCCCCAATACCCCCAGCGGGAGTAACACCGGGGAGCTGTTTTTT
CDR3 protein: CASSPNTPSGSNTGELFF

clone size: -
D gene: TRBD2
J gene: TRBJ2-1
V gene: TRBV5-1
CDR3 DNA: TGCGCCAGCAGCTTGGCCTCGACTAGCGGGAGCGATGAGCAGTTCTTC
CDR3 protein: CASSLASTSGSDEQFF